This T cell receptor beta chain was retrieved from a study of blood T cell repertoires in COVID-19. Study-level information: PBMCs, B-cell-depleted T cells, or T cells provided the cDNA or gDNA that made up the material.

The authors' processing: Amplification with reference gene primers provided the estimates of nucleated cell counts. Method: immunoSEQ multiplex PCR; TCRdb's copy keeps in-frame clones and lacks some. Clone size and the V and J calls come from that table; the DNA yielded D and trimming. The sample contains tens of thousands of clones, 90% of which appear only once. The CDR3 consists of 14 residues. V was shortened by 5 bases and J by 5 bases, with 15 bases between the two germline ends. The germline CDR1 and CDR2 sequences are ENHRY and SYGVKD. Sequencing input: peripheral blood. The sequence came from a man in his sixties with acute or convalescent COVID-19. The chain joins TRBV10-3 to TRBJ1-2, with D perhaps TRBD1 (6 bases). CDR3 amino acids: CAISPAGTLYGYTF. The CDR3 coding sequence is TGTGCCATCAGTCCGGCCGGGACACTTTATGGCTACACCTTC.